Listed here are 15 T cell receptor beta chains from one sample, sequenced in a study of regulatory T cells in long-lasting Graves disease. Both iRepertoire HTBI primers and Arm-PCR of CDR3 regions were used to build the TCR beta libraries. TCRdb ran MiXCR on the multiplex PCR reads and lists one entry per CDR3 protein. The sample yields about 460,000 distinct CDR3 sequences, approximately 15% seen once. Time point denoted: newly diagnosed GD, antithyroid drugs for less than 3 months. The TCR library was prepared using RNA isolated from PBMCs. These data were also filed under a second study, of T cells in Graves' hyperthyroidism and ophthalmopathy.

The sequencing used peripheral blood mononuclear cells (PBMCs), collected at new diagnosis, from a patient treated with antithyroid drugs. These receptors originate from a woman aged 50 to 60 with Graves disease.

The V and J genes are TRBV9 and TRBJ2-7, with TRBD1 identical over 7 bases. V trimming: 3 bases; J trimming: 3 bases; junction bases outside the gene matches: 9. CDR3 length equals 15 residues. Germline V gives CDR1 SGDLS, CDR2 YYNGEE. DNA for the CDR3: TGTGCCAGCAGCGCTCCCGGGACAGCCCTCTACGAGCAGTACTTC. This encodes CASSAPGTALYEQYF.

This chain joins TRBV9 and TRBJ2-4; either TRBD1 or TRBD2 may fit D (5 bases each). Trimming cost V 0 bases and J 8 bases, with 15 bases left between them. Germline loops: CDR1 SGDLS, CDR2 YYNGEE. CDR3 length equals 15 residues. This CDR3 is CASSVDRDPRYIQYF. The CDR3, as DNA: TGTGCCAGCAGCGTAGACCGGGACCCCAGATACATTCAGTACTTC.

Only a few counts were recorded for this clonotype. The rearrangement links TRBV18 to TRBJ2-1; TRBD2 aligns across 9 bases. CDR3 length equals 18 residues. The germline V gene encodes CDR1 KGHSH and CDR2 LQKENI. V lost 6 bases, J lost 3 bases, and 15 bases stayed unmatched. This CDR3 is CASSDRDDGTSYYNEQFF. Here the CDR3 DNA reads TGTGCCAGCTCCGACAGGGATGACGGGACTAGCTACTACAATGAGCAGTTCTTC.

This chain joins TRBV19 and TRBJ2-7; 12 nucleotides line up with TRBD2. The CDR3 runs to 13 residues. Germline V CDR1 and CDR2: LNHDA, SQIVND (reference sequence). V shed 8 bases and J 2 bases; nucleotides not matched to a gene: 1. This chain's CDR3 is CASGLAGTYEQYF. The DNA of the CDR3 is TGTGCCAGTGGACTAGCGGGAACCTACGAGCAGTACTTC.

Concerning this clonotype itself: A much larger clone lies one base from this, so it may be a read error. The CDR3 DNA follows: TGCAGTGCACCTATTAGCGAGATAGAGACCCAGTACTTC. Translation gives CSAPISEIETQYF. The J gene is TRBJ2-5, the V gene TRBV20-1; tentatively, D is TRBD2 (5 bases). From germline, CDR1 is DFQATT and CDR2 SNEGSKA (reference sequence). The germline V and J ends were trimmed by 6 bases and 4 bases, with 15 bases remaining between them. This CDR3 spans 13 amino acids.

Many counts were recorded for this clonotype. V and J are TRBV20-1 and TRBJ2-3, with TRBD2 matching over 12 bases. V gave up 6 bases and J gave up 6 bases; unmatched junction bases: 10. Germline loops: CDR1 DFQATT, CDR2 SNEGSKA (reference sequence). The CDR3 runs to 15 residues. CDR3 sequence: CSAQTSGRIRDTQYF. In DNA form, the CDR3 reads TGCAGTGCACAAACTAGCGGGAGGATTCGGGATACGCAGTATTTT.

This clonotype showed up many times. V and J are TRBV5-1 and TRBJ1-5; D perhaps matches TRBD1 (5 bases). V was pared by 4 bases and J by 1 base, with 12 bases between. The CDR3 loop spans 15 amino acids. Germline values: CDR1 SGHRS, CDR2 YFSETQ. The CDR3 coding sequence is TGCGCCAGCAGCCAGGGAGGGGAGAGCAATCAGCCCCAGCATTTT. Amino acid sequence: CASSQGGESNQPQHF. Supplemented by reference TRBV5-1 and TRBJ1-5, the full variable domain reads KAGVTQTPRYLIKTRGQQVTLSCSPISGHRSVSWYQQTPGQGLQFLFEYFSETQRNKGNFPGRFSGRQFSNSRSEMNVSTLELGDSALYLCASSQGGESNQPQHFGDGTRLSIL.

The chain links TRBV4-1 to TRBJ2-3; weak D call: TRBD1 (6 bases). This CDR3 is 15 amino acids long. Between the trimmed V and J ends, which lost 7 bases and 4 bases, there was a span of 18 bases. CDR1 and CDR2 (germline): MGHRA, YSYEKL. CDR3 loop: CASTRSGVVSDTQYF. The CDR3 region has the DNA TGCGCCAGCACGAGATCAGGGGTGGTGTCAGATACGCAGTATTTT.

The chain carries TRBV28 and TRBJ1-1; the D is unclear. Germline assignment: CDR1 MDHEN and CDR2 SYDVKM. This CDR3 is built from 13 residues. Between the trimmed V and J ends, which lost 5 bases and 1 base, there was a span of 8 bases. As DNA, the CDR3 is TGTGCCAGCAGTAGCAGTGGGAACACTGAAGCTTTCTTT. Encoded protein: CASSSSGNTEAFF.

The chain employs TRBV18 and TRBJ2-1; D gene uncertain. V lost 4 bases, J lost 0 bases, and 10 bases lay in between. The CDR3 loop spans 15 amino acids. From germline, CDR1 is KGHSH and CDR2 LQKENI. The CDR3 DNA follows: TGTGCCAGCTCACTCTTCTCGAGCTCCTACAATGAGCAGTTCTTC. Protein sequence: CASSLFSSSYNEQFF.

This clonotype has only a few counts. The chain couples TRBV28 to TRBJ2-1; 8 positions match TRBD2. V shed 2 bases, J shed 0 bases, and the junction held 12 bases outside the gene matches. The CDR3 has 19 amino acids. CDR1 and CDR2 from the germline V gene are MDHEN and SYDVKM. The CDR3 here is CASSLTGGLFPSSYNEQFF. The CDR3, as DNA: TGTGCCAGCAGTTTAACGGGAGGGCTATTTCCTAGCTCCTACAATGAGCAGTTCTTC.

This clonotype was counted ten times or more. J is TRBJ2-2 and V is TRBV2; 8 positions match TRBD1. V gave up 7 bases and J gave up 1 base; unmatched junction bases: 2. CDR3 length: 14 amino acids. Germline assignment: CDR1 SNHLY and CDR2 FYNNEI. DNA of the CDR3: TGTGCCAGCAACGGACAGGGGAACACCGGGGAGCTGTTTTTT. It encodes CASNGQGNTGELFF.

The rearrangement uses TRBV7-3 and TRBJ2-2, with a weak D call TRBD2 (6 bases). Per the germline V gene, CDR1 is SGHTA and CDR2 is FQGTGA. The length of the CDR3 is 15 residues. V was pared by 5 bases and J by 0 bases, with 10 bases between. Here the CDR3 reads CASSPSATNTGELFF. The CDR3 DNA reads TGTGCCAGCAGCCCTAGCGCAACGAACACCGGGGAGCTGTTTTTT.

This clonotype appeared many times. The chain combines TRBV28 with TRBJ2-1; the match to TRBD2 covers 9 bases. The V gene end was trimmed by 5 bases and the J gene end by 2 bases; junction bases not matched to a gene: 7. Germline CDR1 MDHEN, CDR2 SYDVKM. This CDR3 spans 16 amino acids. The CDR3 protein is CASSAMTSGTYNEQFF. For the CDR3, the DNA is TGTGCCAGCAGTGCGATGACTAGCGGTACCTACAATGAGCAGTTCTTC.

This clonotype was recorded a few times. The J gene is TRBJ2-4, the V gene TRBV6-1; D gene unclear. The ends were cut back, 7 bases at V and 0 bases at J, with 19 bases in the middle. This CDR3 has 17 amino acids. The V gene's germline CDR1 is MNHNS and CDR2 SASEGT. CDR3 sequence reads: CASTYVVGATAKNIQYF. The CDR3 DNA reads TGTGCCAGCACCTACGTTGTTGGCGCCACAGCCAAAAACATTCAGTACTTC.